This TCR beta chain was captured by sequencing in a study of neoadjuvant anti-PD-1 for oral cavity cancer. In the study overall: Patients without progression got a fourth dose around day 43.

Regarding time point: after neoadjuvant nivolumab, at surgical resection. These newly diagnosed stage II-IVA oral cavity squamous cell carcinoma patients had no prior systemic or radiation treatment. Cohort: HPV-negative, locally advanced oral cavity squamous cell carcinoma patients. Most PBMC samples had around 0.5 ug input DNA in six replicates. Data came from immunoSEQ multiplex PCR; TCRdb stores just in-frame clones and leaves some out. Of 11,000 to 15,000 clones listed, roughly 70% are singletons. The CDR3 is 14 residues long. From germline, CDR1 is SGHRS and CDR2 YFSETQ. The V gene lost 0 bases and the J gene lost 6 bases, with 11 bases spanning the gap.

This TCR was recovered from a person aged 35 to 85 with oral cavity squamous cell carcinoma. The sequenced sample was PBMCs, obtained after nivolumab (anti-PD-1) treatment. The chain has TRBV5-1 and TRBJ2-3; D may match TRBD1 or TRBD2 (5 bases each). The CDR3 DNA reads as TGCGCCAGCAGCTTGGAAACCCGGGACGATACGCAGTATTTT. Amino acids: CASSLETRDDTQYF.